Listed below are T cell receptor beta chains from one sample, sequenced in a study of shared clonotypes between healthy human individuals. The assay was immunoSEQ multiplex PCR, and TCRdb's table has in-frame clones only and misses some. This table has some 550,000 clones, roughly 97% appearing once. The material sequenced was naive CD4+ T cells sorted from blood. Every receptor here comes from a woman aged 30 to 39 in good health. The CDR3 runs from the conserved cysteine through the conserved F or W. A D gene is named only where the DNA matches it firmly. Part of the rows lack a size; the others show once, few, many or a class for expanded clones.

CDR3aa: CASSLRDLGQYF
CDR3nt: TGTGCCAGCAGCTTACGCGACTTGGGGCAGTACTTC
d_gene: NA
j_gene: TRBJ2-7
abundance: NA
v_gene: TRBV7-2

CDR3aa: CAISTQGGDEQYF
CDR3nt: TGTGCCATCAGTACACAGGGGGGAGACGAGCAGTACTTC
d_gene: TRBD1
j_gene: TRBJ2-7
abundance: NA
v_gene: TRBV10-3

CDR3aa: CASEDIAGGPNEQYF
CDR3nt: TGTGCCAGCGAGGATATAGCGGGAGGGCCAAACGAGCAGTACTTC
d_gene: TRBD2
j_gene: TRBJ2-7
abundance: NA
v_gene: TRBV7-2

CDR3aa: CVTGTVNQPQHF
CDR3nt: TGCGTAACCGGGACAGTGAATCAGCCCCAGCATTTT
d_gene: TRBD1
j_gene: TRBJ1-5
abundance: NA
v_gene: TRBV28

CDR3aa: CASSFTSGRADTQYF
CDR3nt: TGTGCCAGCAGTTTTACTAGCGGGAGAGCAGATACGCAGTATTTT
d_gene: TRBD2
j_gene: TRBJ2-3
abundance: NA
v_gene: TRBV28

CDR3aa: CASSSGLAGDEQFF
CDR3nt: TGTGCCAGCAGCTCTGGACTAGCGGGAGATGAGCAGTTCTTC
d_gene: TRBD2
j_gene: TRBJ2-1
abundance: NA
v_gene: TRBV7-3

CDR3aa: CASSAYTSGDRDQPQHF
CDR3nt: TGTGCCAGCAGTGCTTATACATCCGGGGACAGGGATCAGCCCCAGCATTTT
d_gene: TRBD1
j_gene: TRBJ1-5
abundance: NA
v_gene: TRBV28

CDR3aa: CASTYSNQPQHF
CDR3nt: TGTGCCAGCACTTATAGCAATCAGCCCCAGCATTTT
d_gene: NA
j_gene: TRBJ1-5
abundance: NA
v_gene: TRBV6-1

CDR3aa: CASSFGRYGYTF
CDR3nt: TGTGCCAGCAGTTTCGGACGCTATGGCTACACCTTC
d_gene: NA
j_gene: TRBJ1-2
abundance: NA
v_gene: TRBV2

CDR3aa: CASTLGGTGSYEQYF
CDR3nt: TGTGCCAGCACCCTAGGGGGGACAGGGTCTTACGAGCAGTACTTC
d_gene: TRBD1
j_gene: TRBJ2-7
abundance: NA
v_gene: TRBV28

CDR3aa: CASSFTGLATDTQYF
CDR3nt: TGTGCCAGCAGTTTCACGGGACTAGCAACAGATACGCAGTATTTT
d_gene: TRBD2
j_gene: TRBJ2-3
abundance: NA
v_gene: TRBV6-5

CDR3aa: CASSDPSGTGNYGYTF
CDR3nt: TGTGCCAGCAGTGACCCCTCCGGGACAGGGAACTATGGCTACACCTTC
d_gene: TRBD1
j_gene: TRBJ1-2
abundance: NA
v_gene: TRBV25-1

CDR3aa: CASSLGTGITDTQYF
CDR3nt: TGTGCCAGCTCACTGGGGACAGGGATAACAGATACGCAGTATTTT
d_gene: TRBD1
j_gene: TRBJ2-3
abundance: NA
v_gene: TRBV18

CDR3aa: CASIGWGTEAFF
CDR3nt: TGTGCCAGTATAGGGTGGGGGACTGAAGCTTTCTTT
d_gene: NA
j_gene: TRBJ1-1
abundance: once
v_gene: TRBV19

CDR3aa: CASSFPTVYGYTF
CDR3nt: TGTGCCAGCAGTTTCCCGACAGTCTATGGCTACACCTTC
d_gene: NA
j_gene: TRBJ1-2
abundance: NA
v_gene: TRBV28

CDR3aa: CASSGQGSQPQHF
CDR3nt: TGTGCCAGCAGTGGCCAGGGGTCTCAGCCCCAGCATTTT
d_gene: NA
j_gene: TRBJ1-5
abundance: NA
v_gene: TRBV6-1

CDR3aa: CASSVAPLAHSSYNEQFF
CDR3nt: TGTGCCAGCAGCGTAGCTCCCCTAGCCCATAGCTCCTACAATGAGCAGTTCTTC
d_gene: NA
j_gene: TRBJ2-1
abundance: NA
v_gene: TRBV9

CDR3aa: CASSPVRVETQYF
CDR3nt: TGTGCCAGCTCACCAGTCAGGGTAGAGACCCAGTACTTC
d_gene: NA
j_gene: TRBJ2-5
abundance: NA
v_gene: TRBV18

CDR3aa: CASSLNTEAFF
CDR3nt: TGTGCCAGCAGCCTAAACACTGAAGCTTTCTTT
d_gene: NA
j_gene: TRBJ1-1
abundance: NA
v_gene: TRBV5-4

CDR3aa: CASSSSGRASDTQYF
CDR3nt: TGTGCCAGTAGTAGCAGCGGGAGGGCCTCAGATACGCAGTATTTT
d_gene: TRBD2
j_gene: TRBJ2-3
abundance: NA
v_gene: TRBV19

CDR3aa: CSVSVREESTDTQYF
CDR3nt: TGCAGCGTTTCGGTGCGGGAAGAGAGCACAGATACGCAGTATTTT
d_gene: NA
j_gene: TRBJ2-3
abundance: once
v_gene: TRBV29-1

CDR3aa: CASSPLTGSTGELFF
CDR3nt: TGCGCCAGCAGCCCCCTGACAGGGTCCACCGGGGAGCTGTTTTTT
d_gene: TRBD1
j_gene: TRBJ2-2
abundance: NA
v_gene: TRBV5-1

CDR3aa: CASSLELAGSYEQYF
CDR3nt: TGTGCCAGCAGCTTAGAGCTAGCGGGCTCCTACGAGCAGTACTTC
d_gene: TRBD2
j_gene: TRBJ2-7
abundance: NA
v_gene: TRBV11-2

CDR3aa: CASSALAGHYEQYF
CDR3nt: TGTGCCAGCAGTGCACTAGCGGGGCACTACGAGCAGTACTTC
d_gene: TRBD2
j_gene: TRBJ2-7
abundance: NA
v_gene: TRBV6-1

CDR3aa: CASSSWTGNYGYTF
CDR3nt: TGTGCCAGCAGCTCCTGGACAGGAAACTATGGCTACACCTTC
d_gene: TRBD1
j_gene: TRBJ1-2
abundance: NA
v_gene: TRBV5-4

CDR3aa: CAGSEVRTLQETQYF
CDR3nt: TGTGCCGGCAGTGAAGTGAGGACTCTTCAAGAGACCCAGTACTTC
d_gene: NA
j_gene: TRBJ2-5
abundance: NA
v_gene: TRBV6-1

CDR3aa: CATSRDLVTSQTNTQYF
CDR3nt: TGTGCCACCAGCAGAGATTTAGTCACCAGCCAAACCAATACGCAGTATTTT
d_gene: NA
j_gene: TRBJ2-3
abundance: NA
v_gene: TRBV15

CDR3aa: CASSARGINQPQHF
CDR3nt: TGTGCCAGCAGTGCACGAGGGATCAATCAGCCCCAGCATTTT
d_gene: NA
j_gene: TRBJ1-5
abundance: NA
v_gene: TRBV2

CDR3aa: CASSLAGAFGGNEQFF
CDR3nt: TGTGCCAGCAGCTTAGCCGGGGCTTTCGGAGGCAATGAGCAGTTCTTC
d_gene: NA
j_gene: TRBJ2-1
abundance: NA
v_gene: TRBV11-3

CDR3aa: CASRLKRQGNTEAFF
CDR3nt: TGTGCCAGCAGATTGAAGCGACAGGGGAACACTGAAGCTTTCTTT
d_gene: TRBD1
j_gene: TRBJ1-1
abundance: NA
v_gene: TRBV7-2

CDR3aa: CASTLWGFAGELFF
CDR3nt: TGTGCCAGCACCCTATGGGGGTTCGCCGGGGAGCTGTTTTTT
d_gene: NA
j_gene: TRBJ2-2
abundance: NA
v_gene: TRBV28

CDR3aa: CASSLDTGTTYNEQFF
CDR3nt: TGTGCCAGCAGCTTAGATACCGGGACCACCTACAATGAGCAGTTCTTC
d_gene: NA
j_gene: TRBJ2-1
abundance: NA
v_gene: TRBV11-1

CDR3aa: CASSTPAQFSTDTQYF
CDR3nt: TGCGCCAGCAGCACCCCCGCCCAGTTTAGCACAGATACGCAGTATTTT
d_gene: NA
j_gene: TRBJ2-3
abundance: NA
v_gene: TRBV5-1

CDR3aa: CARAHDPTSGNTIYF
CDR3nt: TGTGCCCGAGCCCACGACCCGACCTCTGGAAACACCATATATTTT
d_gene: NA
j_gene: TRBJ1-3
abundance: NA
v_gene: TRBV2

CDR3aa: CASSLMPQSTGELFF
CDR3nt: TGTGCCAGCAGTTTAATGCCGCAGTCCACCGGGGAGCTGTTTTTT
d_gene: NA
j_gene: TRBJ2-2
abundance: NA
v_gene: TRBV28

CDR3aa: CASSYPGGTHYF
CDR3nt: TGTGCCAGCAGCTATCCGGGCGGGACCCACTACTTC
d_gene: NA
j_gene: TRBJ2-7
abundance: once
v_gene: TRBV2

CDR3aa: CASSRQGFSETQYF
CDR3nt: TGTGCCAGCAGCAGACAGGGATTCTCAGAGACCCAGTACTTC
d_gene: TRBD1
j_gene: TRBJ2-5
abundance: NA
v_gene: TRBV28

CDR3aa: CASSYYRGQGEQYF
CDR3nt: TGTGCCAGCAGTTATTACAGGGGGCAGGGCGAGCAGTACTTC
d_gene: TRBD1
j_gene: TRBJ2-7
abundance: NA
v_gene: TRBV6-5

CDR3aa: CASRRAATNEKLFF
CDR3nt: TGTGCCAGCAGACGGGCTGCAACTAATGAAAAACTGTTTTTT
d_gene: NA
j_gene: TRBJ1-4
abundance: NA
v_gene: TRBV27

CDR3aa: CASSGLAGRTDTQYF
CDR3nt: TGTGCCAGCAGTGGTTTAGCGGGTCGCACAGATACGCAGTATTTT
d_gene: TRBD2
j_gene: TRBJ2-3
abundance: NA
v_gene: TRBV27

CDR3aa: CSVGGAVYEQYF
CDR3nt: TGCAGCGTTGGGGGGGCTGTATACGAGCAGTACTTC
d_gene: NA
j_gene: TRBJ2-7
abundance: NA
v_gene: TRBV29-1